This entry is about one TCR beta chain. Only one count was recorded for this clone. This clone's antigen is unknown. Base qualities are not recorded, but no much larger clone differs from it by a single base. Each collaborating institution followed its own protocols to collect whole blood in K2EDTA tubes. For TCRbeta analysis, collaborators shipped samples as frozen whole blood, isolated PBMCs, or DNA extracted from either of those sample types. The sample comes from a study of blood T cell repertoires in COVID-19 (dated by TCRdb to about 2020). A note on the overall study: Collaborator samples came from the United States, Italy and Spain and covered acute and convalescent phases of COVID-19. The dataset comprised deeply sampled blood TCRbeta repertoires from subjects exposed to, actively infected with, or recovered from COVID-19. The repertoires were made available in a free public database intended to serve as a resource for research on the immune response to SARS-CoV-2. The prospective study material was composed of cDNA or gDNA derived from T cells, B-cell-depleted T cells, or PBMCs. Where available, HLA class I and class II types were taken from metadata supplied by the sample provider and were not determined by assay-based typing. Nearly every sample came with metadata listing a de-identified subject ID, COVID-19 status, age in years and sex. Samples came from the ongoing ImmuneRACE study (first 160 participants) plus 1,254 subjects from 6 global collaborators.

TCRbeta CDR3 regions were amplified from genomic DNA using the immunoSEQ Assay, a bias-controlled multiplex PCR. For the original study's pipeline: The number of nucleated cells in each sample was estimated by amplification of reference gene primers within the assay. Sequence reads were collapsed and filtered to measure the absolute abundance of every unique TCRbeta CDR3 rearrangement. Productive Simpson clonality was computed per sample as the square root of Simpson's diversity index over productive rearrangements. In TCRdb, the immuneACCESS table is reduced to in-frame sequences with V and J assigned. These tables do not hold every clone; where another copy was compared, an unresolved V gene accounts for under half, and the others remain unexplained. V, J and clone size are those of that table, while D and trimming were read from the DNA. Here the sample has about 240,000 clones; roughly 85% occur a single time. Less than 3.5% of the sample rests with the top ten.

Including the terminal cysteine and phenylalanine, the CDR3 comprises 12 residues. Only the CDR3 DNA is retained, 36 bases long and in frame from the first base. CDR1 and CDR2 (MGHDK, SYGVNS) derive from the germline V gene. V and J are truncated by 4 bases and 4 bases respectively, leaving an intervening sequence of 7 bases. The research as a whole found: The quantity of clinical and demographic metadata differed by source and by participant and was supplied without curation.

The chain is assembled from TRBV25-1 and TRBJ1-1; 6 matching bases give a weak D call of TRBD1. The sample was peripheral blood. The receptor was isolated from a woman in her late teens or twenties with acute or convalescent COVID-19. The CDR3 region: CASSGRGTEAFF. Read as DNA, the sequence is TGTGCCAGCAGTGGCAGGGGCACTGAAGCTTTCTTT.